Listed below are T cell receptor beta chains from one sample, sequenced in a study of blood T cells in healthy people across ages. Each CDR3 protein is one row after TCRdb ran MiXCR on the 5' RACE reads. The sample includes over a million distinct CDR3 sequences, 35% to 50% of them seen just once. Material: blood. The receptor set was obtained from a woman aged 55 to 70 in good health. The CDR3 runs from the conserved cysteine through the conserved F or W. A D gene is named only where the DNA matches it firmly. Expanded clones get a size class; other rows say once, few or many, or leave the size out.

size,V,D,J,CDR3,DNA
-,TRBV29-1,-,TRBJ2-1,CSVRESYYNEQFF,TGCAGCGTACGGGAGTCCTACTACAATGAGCAGTTCTTC
-,TRBV20-1,TRBD2,TRBJ2-6,CSASTPLAGGISSGANVLTF,TGCAGTGCTAGTACTCCGCTAGCGGGAGGAATAAGCTCTGGGGCCAACGTCCTGACTTTC
few,TRBV20-1,-,TRBJ2-4,CSAGEVQKNIQYF,TGCAGTGCCGGAGAAGTCCAAAAAAACATTCAGTACTTC
once,TRBV29-1,-,TRBJ2-5,CSVEEQQLETQYF,TGCAGCGTTGAAGAGCAGCAGTTGGAGACCCAGTACTTC
few,TRBV10-1,-,TRBJ2-1,CASSPLRYNEQFF,TGCGCCAGCAGCCCTCTGCGCTACAATGAGCAGTTCTTC
-,TRBV7-7,-,TRBJ2-5,CAGSQQGKETQYF,TGTGCCGGCAGCCAACAGGGAAAAGAGACCCAGTACTTC
-,TRBV12-3/TRBV12-4,-,TRBJ1-2,CASSANRGPYGYTF,TGTGCCAGCAGTGCCAACCGGGGGCCCTATGGCTACACCTTC
-,TRBV27,-,TRBJ2-6,CASSFSNVLTF,TGTGCCAGCAGTTTCTCCAACGTCCTGACTTTC
-,TRBV10-2,TRBD1,TRBJ1-1,CASSVTGAGTEAFF,TGCGCCAGCAGTGTCACAGGGGCGGGCACTGAAGCTTTCTTT
many,TRBV29-1,TRBD1,TRBJ2-5,CSVETTGEETQYF,TGCAGCGTAGAGACAACAGGGGAAGAGACCCAGTACTTC
-,TRBV4-1,-,TRBJ2-1,CASSQQGRYYNEQFF,TGCGCCAGCAGCCAACAGGGCAGGTATTACAATGAGCAGTTCTTC
-,TRBV5-1,-,TRBJ2-1,CASSLGDPPEQFF,TGCGCCAGCAGCTTGGGGGACCCCCCTGAGCAGTTCTTC
few,TRBV20-1,-,TRBJ2-7,CSAPGQGPYEQYF,TGCAGTGCCCCAGGGCAGGGGCCCTACGAGCAGTACTTC
few,TRBV6-5,-,TRBJ2-7,CASSPIKGQVYEQYF,TGTGCCAGCAGTCCGATCAAGGGACAAGTCTACGAGCAGTACTTC
many,TRBV20-1,-,TRBJ2-3,CSARTTRGGGTDTQYF,TGCAGTGCTAGAACGACTAGGGGGGGCGGCACAGATACGCAGTATTTT
many,TRBV10-3,-,TRBJ2-3,CAISELPSVVDTQYF,TGTGCCATCAGTGAGTTGCCTAGCGTGGTAGATACGCAGTATTTT
few,TRBV5-1,TRBD1,TRBJ2-5,CASSLLDREETQYF,TGCGCCAGCAGCTTGTTGGACAGGGAAGAGACCCAGTACTTC
-,TRBV10-3,-,TRBJ2-5,CAISESAYGQETQYF,TGTGCCATCAGTGAGTCGGCGTACGGACAAGAGACCCAGTACTTC
few,TRBV27,-,TRBJ2-5,CASSHRVPQETQYF,TGTGCCAGCAGTCACAGGGTCCCCCAAGAGACCCAGTACTTC
-,TRBV28,TRBD1,TRBJ2-7,CASSLKDRIYEQYF,TGTGCCAGCAGTTTGAAGGACAGGATCTACGAGCAGTACTTC
-,TRBV20-1,-,TRBJ2-1,CSAPGHKHNEQFF,TGCAGTGCCCCGGGACATAAGCACAATGAGCAGTTCTTC
few,TRBV5-1,TRBD2,TRBJ2-5,CASSLAGTSKETQYF,TGTGCCAGCAGTTTAGCGGGGACTAGCAAGGAGACCCAGTACTTC
few,TRBV12-3/TRBV12-4,TRBD2,TRBJ2-4,CASSLGRRGLAGGIRNIQYF,TGTGCCAGCAGTTTAGGACGAAGGGGACTAGCGGGAGGCATAAGAAACATTCAGTACTTC
few,TRBV28,TRBD1,TRBJ2-7,CASSSGRTGPSYEQYF,TGTGCCAGCAGTTCCGGCCGGACAGGGCCTTCCTACGAGCAGTACTTC
few,TRBV6-1,-,TRBJ2-7,CASSPAPPDSFTHEQYF,TGTGCCAGCAGTCCTGCCCCCCCGGACTCCTTTACCCACGAGCAGTACTTC
once,TRBV28,TRBD1,TRBJ2-4,CASSATGDKNIQYF,TGTGCCAGCAGTGCGACAGGGGACAAAAACATTCAGTACTTC
few,TRBV4-2,-,TRBJ2-3,CASSQGWTVSSSTDTQYF,TGTGCCAGCAGCCAAGGGTGGACAGTCTCATCTAGCACAGATACGCAGTATTTT
many,TRBV29-1,TRBD2,TRBJ2-7,CSVEPRGGYEQYF,TGCAGCGTTGAACCCCGGGGGGGCTACGAGCAGTACTTC
-,TRBV5-1,-,TRBJ1-6,CASSLVSSSGSNSPLHF,TGCGCCAGCAGCTTGGTTTCATCCTCAGGAAGTAATTCACCCCTCCACTTT
-,TRBV6-6,TRBD2,TRBJ2-1,CAGRLSGSYNEQFF,TGTGCCGGCAGGCTTAGCGGGAGTTATAATGAGCAGTTCTTC
-,TRBV6-6,TRBD1,TRBJ2-3,CASRPRTGATDTQYF,TGTGCCAGCAGACCACGGACAGGGGCGACAGATACGCAGTATTTT
-,TRBV30,-,TRBJ2-4,CAWSWDEWYF,TGTGCCTGGAGTTGGGACGAGTGGTACTTC
-,TRBV10-1,TRBD2,TRBJ2-5,CASTLRTSGVEQYF,TGCGCCAGCACCCTTAGGACTAGCGGGGTTGAGCAGTACTTC
many,TRBV7-9,-,TRBJ2-7,CASSAGRISSYEQYF,TGTGCCAGCAGCGCCGGTCGGATTAGCTCCTACGAGCAGTACTTC
few,TRBV14,-,TRBJ1-4,CASSLITGKANEKLFF,TGTGCCAGCAGCCTTATTACAGGGAAAGCTAATGAAAAACTGTTTTTT
few,TRBV27,TRBD2,TRBJ2-1,CASEQFAGGLNEQFF,TGTGCCAGCGAGCAATTTGCGGGAGGGCTGAATGAGCAGTTCTTC
-,TRBV10-3,-,TRBJ2-5,CAISQGSETQYF,TGTGCCATCAGCCAGGGATCGGAGACCCAGTACTTC
few,TRBV27,-,TRBJ2-7,CASRGLSTTYEQYF,TGTGCCAGCAGGGGACTTAGCACTACCTACGAGCAGTACTTC
-,TRBV20-1,-,TRBJ1-4,CSVRSGADEKLFF,TGCAGTGTTAGAAGTGGGGCGGATGAAAAACTGTTTTTT
-,TRBV12-5,-,TRBJ2-5,CASGLVHGAETQYF,TGTGCTAGTGGTTTGGTACACGGGGCAGAGACCCAGTACTTC
few,TRBV6-1,-,TRBJ2-1,CASTPGPEGYNEQFF,TGTGCCAGCACCCCGGGGCCGGAGGGCTACAATGAGCAGTTCTTC
-,TRBV7-2,TRBD2,TRBJ2-2,CASSLWELAGVYTGELFF,TGTGCCAGCAGCTTATGGGAACTAGCGGGAGTCTACACCGGGGAGCTGTTTTTT
-,TRBV18,-,TRBJ2-1,CASSPLSAHSYNEQFF,TGTGCCAGCTCACCACTATCAGCCCACTCTTACAATGAGCAGTTCTTC
few,TRBV10-3,-,TRBJ2-1,CAISESGAYSPYNEQFF,TGTGCCATCAGTGAGTCGGGAGCGTATAGCCCCTACAATGAGCAGTTCTTC
-,TRBV2,-,TRBJ2-6,CASLVRSSGANVLTF,TGTGCCTCGCTCGTCAGAAGCTCTGGGGCCAACGTCCTGACTTTC
-,TRBV5-1,-,TRBJ2-5,CASSLGAQGKETQYF,TGCGCCAGCAGCTTGGGAGCGCAGGGTAAAGAGACCCAGTACTTC
-,TRBV20-1,TRBD2,TRBJ2-3,CSARDLASGTKYTQYF,TGCAGTGCTAGAGATTTAGCTAGCGGGACAAAGTATACGCAGTATTTT
-,TRBV5-1,TRBD1,TRBJ2-5,CASSQGDRGTQETQYF,TGCGCCAGCAGCCAAGGGGACAGGGGCACTCAAGAGACCCAGTACTTC
-,TRBV29-1,-,TRBJ1-3,CSVAGDGNTIYF,TGCAGCGTTGCAGGGGACGGAAACACCATATATTTT
once,TRBV5-5,TRBD1,TRBJ1-2,CASSEDRGKVYGYTF,TGTGCCAGCAGCGAGGACAGGGGGAAGGTCTATGGCTACACCTTC
few,TRBV20-1,TRBD2,TRBJ2-1,CSARDWVAGTYNEQFF,TGCAGTGCTAGAGATTGGGTAGCGGGAACCTACAATGAGCAGTTCTTC
-,TRBV20-1,TRBD2,TRBJ2-3,CSARESSGRSDTQYF,TGCAGTGCTAGAGAATCTAGCGGGAGATCGGATACGCAGTATTTT